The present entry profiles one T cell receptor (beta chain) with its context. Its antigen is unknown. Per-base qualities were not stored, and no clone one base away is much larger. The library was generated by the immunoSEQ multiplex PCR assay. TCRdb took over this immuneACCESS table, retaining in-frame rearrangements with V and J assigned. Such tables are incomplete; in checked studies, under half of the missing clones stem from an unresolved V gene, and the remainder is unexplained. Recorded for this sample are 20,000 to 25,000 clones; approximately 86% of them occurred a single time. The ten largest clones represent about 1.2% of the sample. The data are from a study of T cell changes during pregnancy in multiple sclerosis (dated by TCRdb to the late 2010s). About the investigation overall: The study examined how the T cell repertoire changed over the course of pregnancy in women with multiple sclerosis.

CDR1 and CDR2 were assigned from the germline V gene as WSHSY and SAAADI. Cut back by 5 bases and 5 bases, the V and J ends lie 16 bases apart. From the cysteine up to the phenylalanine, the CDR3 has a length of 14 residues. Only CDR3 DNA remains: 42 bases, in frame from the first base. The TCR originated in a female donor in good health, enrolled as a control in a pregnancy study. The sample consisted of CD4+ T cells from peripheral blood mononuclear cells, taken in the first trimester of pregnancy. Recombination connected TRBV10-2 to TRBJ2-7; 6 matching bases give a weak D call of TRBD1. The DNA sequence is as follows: TGCGCCAGCAGTACCGGAACAGGGTTCAACGAGCAGTACTTC. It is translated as CASSTGTGFNEQYF.